The source of this TCR beta chain is a study of radiation and T cells in renal cell carcinoma. Looked up from germline, CDR1 is MNHNS and CDR2 is SASEGT. The CDR3 loop spans 14 amino acids. Trimming took 2 bases from V and 2 from J; bases not matched to a gene: 2. Specified time point: blood 2 weeks post-SBRT. Treatment: 15 Gy SBRT to primary tumor, nephrectomy 4 weeks later. TCRdb's copy holds only in-frame clones and misses some; the assay was immunoSEQ multiplex PCR. The table has some 150,000 clones, 87% seen once. The clonotype originates from a woman aged 45 to 65 with renal cell carcinoma. The chain has TRBV6-1 and TRBJ2-7, with 8 bases identical to TRBD1. The sequences come from blood, collected from a patient whose treatment included radiotherapy and nephrectomy. The CDR3 DNA sequence: TGTGCCAGCAGTGAAATCAGGGGGCCCTACGAGCAGTACTTC. It translates to CASSEIRGPYEQYF.